The 2 T cell receptor beta chains below were found in one sample sequenced in a study of cytomegalovirus exposure and HLA in healthy donors. The primer mix had 60 Vbeta and 13 Jbeta primers. TCRdb's copy holds only in-frame clones and misses some; the assay was immunoSEQ multiplex PCR. The sample has some 150,000 clones, roughly 70% seen once. Sequences were obtained from PBMCs. The receptors were gathered from a man between 18 and 35 years old in good health and CMV-seropositive.

The V call is TRBV27, the J call TRBJ2-7; D may be TRBD2 (6 bases). V was clipped by 3 bases and J by 2 bases, with 11 bases between them. The length of the CDR3 is 14 residues. Germline loops: CDR1 MNHEY, CDR2 SMNVEV (reference sequence). The DNA of the CDR3 is TGTGCCAGCAGTTTCCGGGACTCCACCTACGAGCAGTACTTC. This encodes CASSFRDSTYEQYF.

The V and J genes are TRBV25-1 and TRBJ1-1; D might be TRBD1 (5 bases). V was pared by 3 bases and J by 0 bases, with 11 bases between. Germline CDR1 is MGHDK and CDR2 is SYGVNS. The CDR3 loop spans 15 amino acids. The CDR3 sequence: CASSDPRGLNTEAFF. CDR3 sequence (DNA): TGTGCCAGCAGTGATCCAAGGGGATTGAACACTGAAGCTTTCTTT. The full variable domain, in which reference TRBV25-1 and TRBJ1-1 provide the parts outside the CDR3, is EADIYQTPRYLVIGTGKKITLECSQTMGHDKMYWYQQDPGMELHLIHYSYGVNSTEKGDLSSESTVSRIRTEHFPLTLESARPSHTSQYLCASSDPRGLNTEAFFGQGTRLTVV.